This T cell receptor beta chain originates from a study of blood T cell repertoires in COVID-19. Background on the study: The study drew acute and convalescent COVID-19 samples from the United States, Italy and Spain.

Authors' methods: Amplification of reference gene primers provided the estimated nucleated cell counts. Sequenced by immunoSEQ multiplex PCR; TCRdb stores in-frame clones only, minus some. V and J calls and clone size follow that table, whereas D and trimming were derived from the DNA. The data hold about 220,000 clones, with 82% observed a single time. This clone was detected only a few times. This CDR3 has 14 residues. The ends were cut back, 8 bases at V and 4 bases at J, with 12 bases in the middle. Germline V CDR1 and CDR2: SGHNT, YENEEA. Participants were aged about 18 to 89 years, lived in 20 to 25 US areas, and enrolled virtually.

What was sequenced was PBMCs or T cells enriched from blood (not recorded which). The V gene is TRBV11-3, the J gene TRBJ2-6; possible D gene TRBD2, 6 bases. This clonotype originated in a woman aged 60 to 75 who had recovered from COVID-19. For the CDR3, the DNA is TGTGCCAGCTCGGGGGACTCCGGGGCCAACGTCCTGACTTTC. Amino acids: CASSGDSGANVLTF. The full variable domain, in which reference TRBV11-3 and TRBJ2-6 provide the parts outside the CDR3, is EAGVVQSPRYKIIEKKQPVAFWCNPISGHNTLYWYLQNLGQGPELLIRYENEEAVDDSQLPKDRFSAERLKGVDSTLKIQPAELGDSAVYLCASSGDSGANVLTFGAGSRLTVL.